Included here is one T cell receptor beta chain sequence, with context. Its recognized antigen is unknown. Within one base of it there is no much larger clone, and no base qualities were kept. At the junction V is shortened by 4 bases and J by 0 bases, with 13 bases in between. CDR1 and CDR2 are drawn from the germline V gene (reference sequence): SGHNT, YYREEE. Counted from cysteine to phenylalanine, this CDR3 has 15 amino acids. The only DNA kept is the CDR3, 45 bases in frame from the first base. This sample stems from a study of control samples from healthy donors and cancer patients (dated by TCRdb to 2020 to 2021). The library was generated by the immunoSEQ multiplex PCR assay. TCRdb obtained this table from immuneACCESS and retained in-frame rearrangements with V and J assigned. These tables miss some clones; where compared with another copy, unresolved V genes account for less than half of the shortfall, and the remainder is unexplained. This sample gives roughly 86,000 clones in total; roughly nine tenths of them show up just once. The top ten clones comprise about 15% of the sample.

In this chain, TRBV5-4 is recombined with TRBJ1-2, with a tentative D gene TRBD1 over 5 matching bases. Sample: blood. The receptor comes from a man aged 25 to 40 in good health. The CDR3 region: CASSDGGEANYGYTF. The DNA sequence is as follows: TGTGCCAGCAGCGACGGGGGGGAAGCTAACTATGGCTACACCTTC.